The 4 T cell receptor beta chains below were found in one sample sequenced in a study of T cell responses to AZD1222 COVID-19 vaccine. The data were produced by immunoSEQ multiplex PCR, yet TCRdb's version contains in-frame clones alone and is incomplete. The sample yields 130,000 or so clones, around nine tenths seen once. Sequencing used peripheral blood, obtained on day 0 of AZD1222 vaccination. The receptors were gathered from an adult in good health.

V usage is TRBV7-3 and J usage is TRBJ2-1, with 10 bases fitting TRBD2. This CDR3 comprises 15 residues. Looked up from germline, CDR1 is SGHTA and CDR2 is FQGTGA. V dropped 5 bases and J dropped 10; count of bases not matched to a gene: 11. For the CDR3, the DNA is TGTGCCAGCAGCCCCCGGGCTAGCGGGAGCCTCGAGCAGTTCTTC. It specifies CASSPRASGSLEQFF. Complete variable domain (other parts from reference TRBV7-3 and TRBJ2-1): GAGVSQTPSNKVTEKGKYVELRCDPISGHTALYWYRQSLGQGPEFLIYFQGTGAADDSGLPNDRFFAVRPEGSVSTLKIQRTERGDSAVYLCASSPRASGSLEQFFGPGTRLTVL.

This clone was found once. This chain uses TRBV28 with TRBJ1-2; a possible D gene is TRBD1 (5 bases). Deletions cut 2 bases from V and 4 bases from J, with 14 bases between. This CDR3 is built from 15 residues. Germline V gene data show CDR1 as MDHEN and CDR2 as SYDVKM. In DNA form, the CDR3 reads TGTGCCAGCAGTTTAGGGGGTATAACAGCCTATGGCTACACCTTC. This codes for CASSLGGITAYGYTF.

The chain employs TRBV9 and TRBJ2-5, with TRBD2 matching over 9 bases. Germline V gene lookup returns CDR1 SGDLS and CDR2 YYNGEE. Losses at the gene ends were 0 bases for V and 4 bases for J; bases not matched to a gene: 7. CDR3 length: 16 amino acids. The chain's CDR3 is CASSVEASGKGETQYF. DNA of the CDR3: TGTGCCAGCAGCGTAGAGGCTAGCGGGAAGGGAGAGACCCAGTACTTC.

The chain joins TRBV5-1 to TRBJ2-1; D is perhaps TRBD1 (7 bases). Germline assignment: CDR1 SGHRS and CDR2 YFSETQ. The CDR3 totals 15 residues. Deletions cut 6 bases from V and 2 bases from J, with 15 bases between. This chain's CDR3 is CASTSGGTAYNEQFF. Here the CDR3 DNA reads TGCGCCAGCACCTCTGGGGGGACAGCCTACAATGAGCAGTTCTTC.